This record concerns one T cell receptor (beta chain) sequence. Profiled with immunoSEQ multiplex PCR; TCRdb holds only in-frame clones, not every one. The data contain 300,000 to 450,000 clones, roughly 85% of them seen just once; the ten biggest clones take up 3.5% to 4%. Germline V gives CDR1 MNHNS, CDR2 SASEGT. The trim removed 2 bases at V and 10 bases at J, leaving 8 bases unmatched. The CDR3 covers 15 residues. The data were taken from a study of blood T cell repertoires in COVID-19. Study-wide context: The analysed material was cDNA or gDNA that came from T cells, B-cell-depleted T cells, or PBMCs.

The chain links TRBV6-1 to TRBJ1-6; 7 bases are shared with TRBD1. This clonotype originated in a young woman with acute or convalescent COVID-19. Sequenced: peripheral blood. For the CDR3, the DNA is TGTGCCAGCAGTGAATTCAGGGGGTCAGGGTCACCCCTCCACTTT. It is translated as CASSEFRGSGSPLHF.